This is a list of T cell receptor beta chains from one sample in a study of CD8 T cells in Susac syndrome. From the immunoSEQ multiplex PCR reads, TCRdb called clonotypes with MiXCR, one entry per CDR3 protein. The sample shows 250,000 to 300,000 distinct CDR3 sequences, about 88% of them seen only once. Source material: CD8+ T cells from PBMCs. Receptors originate from a human donor with multiple sclerosis. Each CDR3 is given with its conserved first and last residue. D genes are given only for firm matches. Clone size is shown for a subset of rows, as once, few, many or a class of expanded clone.

v_gene	abundance	d_gene	j_gene	CDR3aa	CDR3nt
TRBV20-1	.	.	TRBJ2-1	CSASGVGNEQFF	TGCAGTGCTAGTGGAGTAGGCAATGAGCAGTTCTTC
TRBV11-1	.	TRBD1	TRBJ1-1	CASSLADRAITEAFF	TGTGCCAGCAGCTTAGCGGACAGGGCAATTACTGAAGCTTTCTTT
TRBV7-9	few	.	TRBJ2-7	CASSLLTAYEQYF	TGTGCCAGCAGCTTATTAACAGCCTACGAGCAGTACTTC
TRBV30	.	.	TRBJ2-2	CAWSQFDTGELFF	TGTGCCTGGAGTCAATTCGACACCGGGGAGCTGTTTTTT
TRBV27	.	.	TRBJ1-5	CASSSIPQPQHF	TGTGCCAGCAGTTCAATCCCTCAGCCCCAGCATTTT
TRBV27	once	TRBD2	TRBJ2-3	CASRPRGLADTDTQYF	TGTGCCAGCCGCCCTCGCGGTCTAGCGGACACAGATACGCAGTATTTT
TRBV4-2	.	.	TRBJ2-7	CASSQGTRILYEQYF	TGTGCCAGCAGCCAAGGGACCCGGATCCTCTACGAGCAGTACTTC
TRBV30	.	.	TRBJ1-1	CAWYGGEAFF	TGTGCCTGGTATGGGGGCGAAGCTTTCTTT
TRBV7-9	.	.	TRBJ2-7	CASSLTALPYEQYF	TGTGCCAGCAGCTTAACAGCGCTGCCCTACGAGCAGTACTTC
TRBV2	.	.	TRBJ2-1	CASKPGLYNEQFF	TGTGCCAGCAAGCCAGGGCTATACAATGAGCAGTTCTTC
TRBV27	.	TRBD1	TRBJ1-5	CASSRTGPLNQPQHF	TGTGCCAGCAGCCGGACAGGGCCACTCAATCAGCCCCAGCATTTT
TRBV18	.	TRBD2	TRBJ2-3	CASSAPIAGSTDTQYF	TGTGCCAGCTCAGCCCCTATAGCGGGAAGCACAGATACGCAGTATTTT
TRBV6-1	.	TRBD2	TRBJ2-2	CASSPGTSGGNTGELFF	TGTGCCAGCAGCCCCGGGACTAGCGGGGGGAACACCGGGGAGCTGTTTTTT
TRBV19	.	TRBD2	TRBJ2-7	CASSISGSSGYEQYF	TGTGCCAGTAGTATTAGCGGGAGTAGTGGCTACGAGCAGTACTTC
TRBV28	.	.	TRBJ1-3	CASTADGTEYSGNTIYF	TGTGCCAGCACCGCCGATGGGACTGAGTACTCTGGAAACACCATATATTTT
TRBV9	.	TRBD1	TRBJ1-3	CASSVVGFGTGDEDTIYF	TGTGCCAGCAGCGTAGTGGGTTTTGGGACAGGGGACGAGGACACCATATATTTT
TRBV19	.	.	TRBJ1-1	CASSFREREAFF	TGTGCCAGTAGTTTCAGGGAGCGCGAAGCTTTCTTT
TRBV2	.	.	TRBJ2-1	CASEEAPNNEQFF	TGTGCCAGCGAGGAAGCCCCTAACAATGAGCAGTTCTTC
TRBV29-1	.	.	TRBJ1-2	CSVDTGLYGYTF	TGCAGCGTTGATACGGGGCTCTATGGCTACACCTTC
TRBV11-2	.	.	TRBJ2-3	CASSLGEGESDTQYF	TGTGCCAGCAGCTTAGGGGAGGGGGAATCAGATACGCAGTATTTT
TRBV7-2	.	.	TRBJ2-3	CASSLDSVTDTQYF	TGTGCCAGCAGCTTAGATTCAGTTACAGATACGCAGTATTTT
TRBV7-9	.	TRBD2	TRBJ2-1	CASSLDPSGHEQFF	TGTGCCAGCAGCTTAGATCCTAGCGGGCATGAGCAGTTCTTC
TRBV19	.	TRBD1	TRBJ1-2	CACYRGDFYGYTF	TGTGCCTGTTACAGGGGCGACTTTTATGGCTACACCTTC
TRBV7-3	few	TRBD2	TRBJ2-3	CASSIGLAGGTDTQYF	TGTGCCAGCAGCATCGGACTAGCGGGAGGTACAGATACGCAGTATTTT
TRBV5-1	.	.	TRBJ2-7	CASSSRDNLYEQYF	TGCGCCAGCAGCTCCCGGGACAACCTCTACGAGCAGTACTTC
TRBV14	.	.	TRBJ1-1	CASSQEWDGVTEAFF	TGTGCCAGCAGCCAAGAGTGGGACGGGGTCACTGAAGCTTTCTTT
TRBV27	.	TRBD1	TRBJ2-1	CASSPDRTEQFF	TGTGCCAGCAGCCCGGACAGGACTGAGCAGTTCTTC
TRBV7-2	.	.	TRBJ1-2	CASSASLTYGYTF	TGTGCCAGCAGCGCCAGCCTGACCTATGGCTACACCTTC
TRBV10-3	.	TRBD1	TRBJ1-1	CAISGRQGKGTEAFF	TGTGCCATCAGTGGAAGACAGGGGAAGGGCACTGAAGCTTTCTTT
TRBV29-1	.	.	TRBJ2-4	CSVQVRNIQYF	TGCAGCGTTCAGGTCAGAAACATTCAGTACTTC
TRBV6-6	.	.	TRBJ2-3	CASSQLLLPSTDTQYF	TGTGCCAGCAGCCAACTTCTACTACCCAGCACAGATACGCAGTATTTT
TRBV7-3	.	TRBD2	TRBJ2-3	CASSLGLAPVADTQYF	TGTGCCAGCAGCCTAGGACTAGCCCCAGTCGCAGATACGCAGTATTTT
TRBV5-4	.	.	TRBJ2-1	CASSPQDNEQFF	TGTGCCAGCAGCCCCCAGGACAATGAGCAGTTCTTC
TRBV9	few	.	TRBJ2-7	CASSVGDSNYEQYF	TGTGCCAGCAGCGTAGGAGACTCCAACTACGAGCAGTACTTC
TRBV11-1	.	.	TRBJ2-1	CASTSRIQGYNEQFF	TGTGCCAGCACCTCACGTATACAGGGCTACAATGAGCAGTTCTTC
TRBV20-1	.	.	TRBJ1-1	CSAGLNTEAFF	TGCAGTGCGGGGCTAAACACTGAAGCTTTCTTT
TRBV7-9	.	TRBD1	TRBJ2-7	CASSLGDREEQYF	TGTGCCAGCAGCTTAGGGGACAGGGAAGAGCAGTACTTC
TRBV27	.	.	TRBJ2-1	CASSSRETGRTNEQFF	TGTGCCAGCAGTTCGAGGGAGACAGGGAGGACCAATGAGCAGTTCTTC
TRBV6-5	.	.	TRBJ1-1	CASSYSPGPRTEAFF	TGTGCCAGCAGTTACTCCCCGGGCCCACGGACTGAAGCTTTCTTT
TRBV20-1	.	TRBD1	TRBJ2-1	CSASPLDRGYNEQFF	TGCAGTGCCTCTCCACTCGACAGGGGGTACAATGAGCAGTTCTTC
TRBV6-5	.	.	TRBJ2-7	CASSYAGLSTSGGEQYF	TGTGCCAGCAGTTATGCCGGCCTTTCTACTTCTGGGGGCGAGCAGTACTTC
TRBV27	few	.	TRBJ2-2	CASSLITFANTGELFF	TGTGCCAGCAGTTTAATTACGTTCGCGAACACCGGGGAGCTGTTTTTT
TRBV9	.	TRBD2	TRBJ2-1	CASSVSGLADNEQFF	TGTGCCAGCAGCGTTTCGGGACTAGCGGACAATGAGCAGTTCTTC
TRBV28	.	.	TRBJ1-5	CASSLTQAGNQPQHF	TGTGCCAGCAGTTTGACTCAGGCGGGCAATCAGCCCCAGCATTTT
TRBV20-1	.	.	TRBJ2-7	CSARQDYEQYF	TGCAGTGCTAGACAGGACTACGAGCAGTACTTC
TRBV12-3/TRBV12-4	.	.	TRBJ2-3	CASNPPYTSTDTQYF	TGTGCCAGCAATCCTCCTTACACTAGCACAGATACGCAGTATTTT
TRBV27	once	.	TRBJ2-3	CASSALGFGQVMADTQYF	TGTGCCAGCAGCGCTCTAGGCTTTGGCCAGGTTATGGCCGATACGCAGTATTTT
TRBV28	.	.	TRBJ2-7	CASSLPGAANYEQYF	TGTGCCAGCAGTTTGCCGGGGGCGGCAAACTACGAGCAGTACTTC
TRBV29-1	.	TRBD2	TRBJ2-1	CSVEVRGNEQFF	TGCAGCGTTGAAGTGCGGGGGAATGAGCAGTTCTTC
TRBV28	.	.	TRBJ2-1	CASRTGTYYNEQFF	TGTGCCAGCAGGACCGGGACTTACTACAATGAGCAGTTCTTC
TRBV6-2/TRBV6-3	once	TRBD2	TRBJ2-1	CASNPLLLAGGTYNEQFF	TGTGCCAGCAACCCCCTTTTACTAGCGGGAGGGACCTACAATGAGCAGTTCTTC
TRBV13	few	TRBD1	TRBJ2-7	CASSLGQGLYEQYF	TGTGCCAGCAGCTTGGGACAGGGGCTCTACGAGCAGTACTTC
TRBV6-1	.	.	TRBJ2-1	CAIGPIVDEQFF	TGTGCCATCGGCCCCATCGTCGATGAGCAGTTCTTC
TRBV9	.	.	TRBJ1-4	CASSVGGTMNEKLFF	TGTGCCAGCAGCGTCGGGGGGACAATGAATGAAAAACTGTTTTTT
TRBV4-3	.	TRBD1	TRBJ1-4	CASSQGDQGGNEKLFF	TGCGCCAGCAGCCAAGGGGACCAGGGGGGGAATGAAAAACTGTTTTTT
TRBV5-6	once	TRBD1	TRBJ1-1	CASSPDRGLAPEAFF	TGTGCCAGCAGCCCGGACAGGGGATTGGCCCCTGAAGCTTTCTTT
TRBV7-2	once	.	TRBJ2-2	CASSLFAGMDTGELFF	TGTGCCAGCAGCTTATTCGCAGGGATGGACACCGGGGAGCTGTTTTTT